These 11 T cell receptor beta chains were all obtained from the same sample, sequenced in a study of T cell responses to AZD1222 COVID-19 vaccine. TCRdb keeps only in-frame clones here, not all; method: immunoSEQ multiplex PCR. In the table there are some 100,000 clones, 85% to 90% of which are singletons. The starting material was peripheral blood, obtained 28 days after the second AZD1222 dose. These TCRs come from an adult who received the AZD1222 COVID-19 vaccine.

The rearrangement links TRBV9 to TRBJ2-7; TRBD2 agrees at 9 bases. The V and J ends lost 0 bases and 3 bases, in that order; junction bases with no gene match: 4. The CDR3 is made up of 15 amino acids. Germline V gives CDR1 SGDLS, CDR2 YYNGEE. DNA for the CDR3: TGTGCCAGCAGCGTAGAGGGTAGCGGGAGCTACGAGCAGTACTTC. Translated: CASSVEGSGSYEQYF.

The chain uses TRBV6-5 and TRBJ1-2, with a tentative D call TRBD1 (5 bases). Between the trimmed V and J ends, which lost 2 bases and 6 bases, there was a span of 13 bases. Germline V gene data show CDR1 as MNHEY and CDR2 as SVGAGI. The CDR3 length is 14 residues. For the CDR3, the DNA is TGTGCCAGCAGTTACCTATCAGGGCCAAATGGCTACACCTTC. Its protein is CASSYLSGPNGYTF.

This rearrangement joins TRBV15 to TRBJ1-2, with D uncertain. The germline CDR1 and CDR2 sequences are LNHNV and YYDKDF (reference sequence). The CDR3 is 17 residues long. Trimming left V 0 bases short and J 3 bases short, with 17 bases between. CDR3 nucleotide sequence: TGTGCCACCAGCAGAGATTCGACCTCCGGTGGGGACTATGGCTACACCTTC. Its protein is CATSRDSTSGGDYGYTF.

This chain connects TRBV9 to TRBJ1-1; D remains unclear. The CDR3 covers 14 residues. V was pared by 3 bases and J by 5 bases, with 14 bases between. Germline V gene lookup returns CDR1 SGDLS and CDR2 YYNGEE. The DNA for the CDR3 is TGTGCCAGCAGCGCAATAAAACCCACAACTGAAGCTTTCTTT. This encodes CASSAIKPTTEAFF.

The chain combines TRBV7-9 with TRBJ1-4, with D possibly being TRBD1 (5 bases). The V gene lost 5 bases and the J gene lost 0 bases, with 16 bases spanning the gap. The length of the CDR3 is 17 residues. Germline V gene data show CDR1 as SEHNR and CDR2 as FQNEAQ (reference sequence). The CDR3 DNA sequence: TGTGCCAGCAGCCCCAGGGCGCTAGGGACAACTAATGAAAAACTGTTTTTT. Its protein product is CASSPRALGTTNEKLFF. The complete variable domain, with remaining parts taken from reference TRBV7-9 and TRBJ1-4, reads DTGVSQNPRHKITKRGQNVTFRCDPISEHNRLYWYRQTLGQGPEFLTYFQNEAQLEKSRLLSDRFSAERPKGSFSTLEIQRTEQGDSAMYLCASSPRALGTTNEKLFFGSGTQLSVL.

This sequence joins TRBV4-3 and TRBJ1-1; D perhaps matches TRBD1 (5 bases). This CDR3 has 15 amino acids. Germline CDR1 reads LGHNA; CDR2 reads YSLEER. Trimming took off 3 bases at V and 11 bases at J, with 22 bases between the two ends. The chain's CDR3 is CASSQEEDGTGRAFF. In DNA, the CDR3 is TGCGCCAGCAGCCAGGAAGAAGATGGGACGGGAAGGGCTTTCTTT.

CDR3: CASSLGLGYRTEAFF. Written as DNA, the CDR3 is TGTGCCAGCAGCTTAGGTCTGGGATATCGCACTGAAGCTTTCTTT. The chain is built from TRBV11-2 and TRBJ1-1; D gene uncertain. Germline V gene data show CDR1 as SGHAT and CDR2 as FQNNGV. The germline V and J ends were trimmed by 1 base and 4 bases, with 13 bases remaining between them. The CDR3 contains 15 residues. Using reference TRBV11-2 and TRBJ1-1 for the parts outside the CDR3, the full variable domain is EAGVAQSPRYKIIEKRQSVAFWCNPISGHATLYWYQQILGQGPKLLIQFQNNGVVDDSQLPKDRFSAERLKGVDSTLKIQPAKLEDSAVYLCASSLGLGYRTEAFFGQGTRLTVV.

This sequence joins TRBV28 and TRBJ1-1; D might be TRBD1 (5 bases). Germline V lookup: CDR1 MDHEN, CDR2 SYDVKM. This CDR3 spans 12 amino acids. The V end lost 5 bases, the J end lost 11 bases, and 15 bases lay between the germline ends. The CDR3 spells CASSISGSRAFF. The CDR3 nucleotides read TGTGCCAGCAGTATCTCAGGGAGCCGGGCTTTCTTT.

This clone was counted only a few times. The chain uses TRBV5-1 and TRBJ2-1; TRBD2 matches at 9 bases. Germline CDR1 SGHRS, CDR2 YFSETQ. The CDR3 totals 16 residues. J lost 10 bases, V lost 0 bases, and 11 bases had no gene match. The chain's CDR3 is CASSLVGGGAGEEQFF. In nucleotides, the CDR3 is TGCGCCAGCAGCTTGGTCGGCGGGGGGGCCGGTGAGGAGCAGTTCTTC.

This clone came up once. The rearrangement uses TRBV11-3 and TRBJ1-1, with 9 bases lining up with TRBD1. The CDR3 covers 13 residues. Per germline, CDR1 SGHNT and CDR2 YENEEA. After removal of 3 bases from V and 4 bases from J, the junction contained 0 bases not matched to a gene. This CDR3 is CASSLGQGTEAFF. The DNA of the CDR3 is TGTGCCAGCAGCTTGGGACAGGGCACTGAAGCTTTCTTT.

This clone was observed at least ten times. V gene TRBV6-5 combines with J gene TRBJ2-7; tentatively, D is TRBD1 (6 bases). The CDR3 is made up of 12 amino acids. Trimming removed 9 bases from V and 2 bases from J, with 11 bases in between. Germline CDR1 and CDR2: MNHEY and SVGAGI. The CDR3 loop reads CARTGVTYEQYF. The CDR3, as DNA: TGTGCCAGGACAGGTGTTACCTACGAGCAGTACTTC.